Detailed here is one TCR beta chain. Its target is unknown. The data originate from a study of Graves' ophthalmopathy and Graves' hyperthyroidism. At the level of the study: The blood sample was drawn at first diagnosis and before any treatment. The study's findings and limits: In blood appeared most of the expanded thyroid clonotypes whose frequency exceeded 0.001.

TCR beta CDR3 regions were amplified from RNA transcripts. RT-PCR was first run with HTBI primers, then multiplex PCR in a second round. From the multiplex PCR reads, TCRdb called clonotypes with MiXCR, one entry per CDR3 protein. The sample includes 350,000 to 450,000 distinct CDR3 sequences, 18% seen only once; the top ten take more than 1.5%. Every ophthalmopathy donor presented moderate-to-severe activity, CAS ≥3, NOSPECS ≥4 and duration under 3 months. Other autoimmune diseases, uncontrolled infections, pregnancy or lactation ruled patients out of participation. CDR3 length: 17 amino acids. Germline V gene lookup returns CDR1 SGHAT and CDR2 FQNNGV. V was pared by 5 bases and J by 3 bases, with 22 bases between.

The sample was peripheral blood. The J gene is TRBJ1-1, the V gene TRBV11-2; D is undetermined. This receptor was taken from a woman aged 18-29 years with Graves' ophthalmopathy. The CDR3 loop is CASSPLGAGDMDTEAFF. The CDR3 DNA follows: TGTGCCAGCAGCCCTCTGGGCGCTGGAGACATGGACACTGAAGCTTTCTTT.